The 7 T cell receptor beta chains in this list originate from one sample, sequenced in a study of blood T cell repertoires in COVID-19. The repertoire was sequenced with immunoSEQ multiplex PCR; TCRdb's copy has only in-frame clones and lacks some. Among 200,000 to 300,000 clones, roughly nine tenths were seen once, and the ten largest hold approximately 7.6%. The specimen was peripheral blood. The receptor set was obtained from a man aged 55-75 years who had recovered from COVID-19.

About this clone itself: Sequence at one end of the junction differs from germline and may be a read error. Other DNA sequences in this specimen translate into the identical CDR3. This sequence joins TRBV6-5 and TRBJ2-2; 8 bases match TRBD2. This CDR3 comprises 15 residues. Germline-derived CDR1 and CDR2 are MNHEY and SVGAGI. The chain's CDR3 is CAGRSGGLNTGELFF. The DNA of the CDR3 is TGTGCCGGCAGGAGCGGGGGTTTGAACACCGGGGAGCTGTTTTTT.

This chain connects TRBV5-4 to TRBJ1-6, with D unresolved. This CDR3 is 14 amino acids long. Germline V gene sequence: CDR1 SGHNT, CDR2 YYREEE (reference sequence). V lost 1 base to trimming and J lost 8 bases, with 10 bases between them. In DNA, the CDR3 is TGTGCCAGCAGCTTGCGGGGTTGGGATTCACCCCTCCACTTT. This gives the protein CASSLRGWDSPLHF.

Here the CDR3 reads CASSSTVDYGYTF. The CDR3 DNA sequence: TGTGCCAGCAGTTCAACAGTAGACTATGGCTACACCTTC. The chain is built from TRBV6-5 and TRBJ1-2; no clear D. The V end was cut by 4 bases, the J end by 3 bases, with 9 bases between. The CDR3 loop spans 13 amino acids. CDR1 is MNHEY, CDR2 SVGAGI, per germline.

The table lists this clone with a few counts. This chain links TRBV6-2 or TRBV6-3 with TRBJ2-1; TRBD2 is a possible D gene (6 bases). Germline V gives CDR1 MNHEY, CDR2 SVGEGT. The CDR3 totals 13 residues. V lost 2 bases to trimming and J lost 9 bases, with 11 bases between them. CDR3 sequence reads: CASSYPGGGEQFF. DNA for the CDR3: TGTGCCAGCAGTTACCCCGGGGGTGGTGAGCAGTTCTTC.

The chain combines TRBV19 with TRBJ1-3; D ambiguous. V shed 6 bases and J shed 6 bases, with 9 bases lying between them. Germline loops: CDR1 LNHDA, CDR2 SQIVND (reference sequence). The CDR3 sequence is 12 residues long. The CDR3 spells CASSRTENTIYF. The CDR3 DNA is TGTGCCAGTAGCCGTACAGAAAACACCATATATTTT.

The rearrangement links TRBV5-1 to TRBJ2-7, with D possibly being TRBD1 (6 bases). The V gene lost 7 bases and the J gene lost 9 bases, with 20 bases spanning the gap. The CDR3 spans 13 residues. CDR1 is SGHRS, CDR2 YFSETQ, per germline. CDR3 residues: CASLLRQVATQYV. The CDR3 DNA follows: TGCGCCAGCCTTCTTAGACAGGTGGCAACGCAGTACGTC.

This chain connects TRBV15 to TRBJ2-7; TRBD1 matches 9 bases. Germline CDR1 reads LNHNV; CDR2 reads YYDKDF (reference sequence). V gave up 3 bases and J gave up 12 bases; unmatched junction bases: 9. CDR3 size: 13 residues. The CDR3 spells CATSRGQGGTRYV. CDR3 bases: TGTGCCACCAGCAGGGGACAGGGAGGCACCCGGTACGTC.